A single sample is the source of the 7 T cell receptor beta chains below, sequenced in a study of CD8 T cells in ankylosing spondylitis. Findings of the study overall: A TCR beta motif of 7 or 8 highly homologous variants appeared characteristic of ankylosing spondylitis blood.

MiXCR, applied by TCRdb to the 5' RACE reads, yields one record per CDR3 protein. The sample consists of fewer than 400,000 distinct CDR3 sequences, about 20% of them appearing once. Their target antigens are unknown. The sample taken for sequencing was blood, either unsorted or a sorted T cell fraction (not recorded which). The receptors were gathered from a male donor with ankylosing spondylitis.

J is TRBJ2-2 and V is TRBV14; D unresolved. CDR3 size: 19 residues. Germline V gene sequence: CDR1 SGHDN, CDR2 FVKESK. V lost 1 base, J lost 3 bases, and 21 bases lay in between. The CDR3 DNA reads TGTGCCAGCAGCCAAGCCCCAATTAGAAAGCCTGCCCACACCGGGGAGCTGTTTTTT. This translates into CASSQAPIRKPAHTGELFF.

This clonotype was seen a few times. The chain employs TRBV29-1 and TRBJ1-2; tentatively, D is TRBD1 (5 bases). Germline lookup yields CDR1 SQVTM and CDR2 ANQGSEA. CDR3 length equals 12 residues. The V gene lost 1 base and the J gene lost 5 bases, with 8 bases spanning the gap. CDR3 amino acids: CSVEGQRYGYTF. The DNA for the CDR3 is TGCAGCGTTGAAGGACAGCGATATGGCTACACCTTC.

Only a few counts were recorded for this clonotype. The chain uses TRBV20-1 and TRBJ2-7; perhaps TRBD1 as D (6 bases). The CDR3 spans 15 residues. Germline V CDR1 and CDR2: DFQATT, SNEGSKA (reference sequence). V lost 3 bases and J lost 3, with 18 bases in between. The CDR3 loop reads CSARGYRDILYEQYF. The DNA of the CDR3 is TGCAGTGCTAGGGGGTACCGGGACATCCTCTACGAGCAGTACTTC.

This clonotype was seen a handful of times. The chain joins TRBV5-1 to TRBJ2-7; TRBD1 aligns across 7 bases. This CDR3 is built from 14 residues. V gave up 1 base and J gave up 3 bases; unmatched junction bases: 4. Germline loops: CDR1 SGHRS, CDR2 YFSETQ. This CDR3 reads CASSLTGVLYEQYF. CDR3 nucleotide sequence: TGCGCCAGCAGCTTGACAGGGGTTCTCTACGAGCAGTACTTC.

In the case of this clonotype: One junction end disagrees with the germline gene, perhaps due to a read error. The chain carries TRBV7-7 and TRBJ2-7, with D perhaps TRBD2 (5 bases). The germline V gene has CDR1 SSHAT and CDR2 FNYEAQ (reference sequence). This CDR3 has 14 amino acids. CDR3 in DNA: TGTGCTAGCAGCCCCAGTCCGGGATCCGGCGAGCAGTACTTC. Its protein product is CASSPSPGSGEQYF.

The J gene is TRBJ1-1, the V gene TRBV28, with D possibly being TRBD1 (6 bases). The germline gives CDR1 MDHEN, CDR2 SYDVKM. This CDR3 region has 13 residues. The V and J ends lost 5 bases and 8 bases respectively, with 15 bases between them. The CDR3 nucleotides read TGTGCCAGCAGTATCTCGACAGGATCCGAAGCTTTCTTT. This sequence encodes CASSISTGSEAFF.

This chain connects TRBV28 to TRBJ1-4, with unresolved D. CDR1 is MDHEN, CDR2 SYDVKM, per germline. The CDR3 totals 14 residues. Trimming removed 7 bases at V and 8 bases at J, with 17 bases between. This chain's CDR3 is CASIPALLGEKLFF. The CDR3 DNA reads TGTGCCAGCATACCCGCGCTGCTGGGGGAAAAACTGTTTTTT.